A single sample is the source of the 21 T cell receptor beta chains below, sequenced in a study of tumor and adjacent non-tumor tissue in lung cancer (dated by TCRdb to 2017 to 2018). The library was generated by multiplex PCR. The sample was run on an Illumina HiSeq 2500. Following protocols modified from ARM-PCR, the researchers constructed TCRbeta libraries through three rounds of nested PCR with primers (Table S4). TCRdb reran the public reads through fastp at Q25 and MiXCR, keeping productive beta chains. Each CDR3 protein appears once, grouped with its most common genes and DNA. This sample comprises roughly 43,000 distinct CDR3 sequences, 60% of them detected only once. Of the sample, under 50% is held by the ten largest clones. RNA was extracted from bulk unsorted tissue and checked for quality with a NanoDrop ND-1000 and an Agilent 2100. Distant non-tumor tissue taken more than 3 cm from the tumor edge was used as the normal lung sample.

Material for sequencing was distant non-tumor lung tissue. The receptors originated from a man aged 50 to 59 with non-small cell lung cancer.

This clonotype occurred many times. V is TRBV11-2 and J is TRBJ2-7, with TRBD1 identical over 8 bases. The CDR3 extends over 14 amino acids. Germline trimming cut 8 bases from V and 2 bases from J; bases unmatched to any gene: 8. Germline V gives CDR1 SGHAT, CDR2 FQNNGV. CDR3 in DNA: TGTGCCAGCTCAGGGACAGGTAGAACCTACGAGCAGTACTTC. Its protein product is CASSGTGRTYEQYF. Looking up the rest from reference TRBV11-2 and TRBJ2-7 gives the full variable domain: EAGVAQSPRYKIIEKRQSVAFWCNPISGHATLYWYQQILGQGPKLLIQFQNNGVVDDSQLPKDRFSAERLKGVDSTLKIQPAKLEDSAVYLCASSGTGRTYEQYFGPGTRLTVT.

As to this clonotype: One end of the junction is discordant with germline, which a read error may explain. This chain joins TRBV11-2 and TRBJ2-1; TRBD2 aligns across 16 bases. The germline V gene encodes CDR1 SGHAT and CDR2 FQNNGV. The CDR3 has 16 residues. The CDR3 DNA reads as TGTGCCAGCAACACCGGGACTAGCGGGGGGGCCCAGGAGCAGCTCTTC. Its protein product is CASNTGTSGGAQEQLF.

This clonotype appeared many times. This chain connects TRBV12-3 or TRBV12-4 to TRBJ1-1; D remains unclear. The CDR3 is made up of 11 amino acids. V dropped 5 bases and J dropped 4 bases, with 5 bases sitting between them. CDR3 sequence: CASSKGTEAFF. DNA of the CDR3: TGTGCCAGCAGTAAGGGCACTGAAGCTTTCTTT.

The genes are TRBV9 and TRBJ2-2; D gene ambiguous. Germline CDR1 is SGDLS and CDR2 is YYNGEE. V was pared by 0 bases and J by 7 bases, with 4 bases between. There are 12 residues in the CDR3. CDR3 bases: TGTGCCAGCAGCGTAGTCAACGGGGAGCTGTTTTTT. Protein sequence: CASSVVNGELFF.

About this clonotype itself: A read error may explain this, as a much larger clone is one base away. The chain links TRBV11-2 to TRBJ2-3; no definite D call. Germline V gene lookup returns CDR1 SGHAT and CDR2 FQNNGV. The germline V and J ends were trimmed by 2 bases and 1 base, with 7 bases remaining between them. The CDR3 extends over 14 amino acids. The chain's CDR3 is CASSLFACTDTQYF. The CDR3 coding sequence is TGTGCCAGCAGCTTATTCGCTTGCACAGATACGCAGTATTTT. Using reference TRBV11-2 and TRBJ2-3 for the parts outside the CDR3, the full variable domain is EAGVAQSPRYKIIEKRQSVAFWCNPISGHATLYWYQQILGQGPKLLIQFQNNGVVDDSQLPKDRFSAERLKGVDSTLKIQPAKLEDSAVYLCASSLFACTDTQYFGPGTRLTVL.

The chain is built from TRBV28 and TRBJ1-1, with 11 positions matching TRBD1. The length of the CDR3 is 14 residues. J lost 10 bases, V lost 5 bases, and 9 bases had no gene match. Germline CDR1 is MDHEN and CDR2 is SYDVKM. CDR3 sequence reads: CASSGDRGSAGAFF. In DNA form, the CDR3 reads TGTGCCAGCAGTGGGGACAGGGGGAGTGCTGGAGCTTTCTTT.

In this sample, this clonotype turned up once. The junction departs from the called germline gene at one end, perhaps through a read error. The CDR3 loop reads CASSPRDNYEQYF. CDR3 nucleotides: TGTGCCAGCAGCCCCAGAGACAACTACGAACAGTACTTC. The rearrangement joins TRBV12-3 or TRBV12-4 to TRBJ2-7; D remains unclear. This CDR3 region has 13 residues.

This clonotype was seen ten or more times. The chain links TRBV30 to TRBJ2-5, with D possibly being TRBD1 (6 bases). This CDR3 contains 15 residues. V was cut by 4 bases and J by 1 base, with 16 bases left in between. Germline V gene lookup returns CDR1 GTSNPN and CDR2 SVGIG (reference sequence). As DNA, the CDR3 is TGTGCCTGGACAGTGGGGGCTGGGGGCCAAGAGACCCAGTACTTC. This codes for CAWTVGAGGQETQYF.

As concerns this clonotype: Germline and junction disagree at one end, which may indicate a read error. V gene TRBV12-3 or TRBV12-4 combines with J gene TRBJ1-2; no firm D call. The length of the CDR3 is 13 residues. CDR3 sequence: CASSPADQYGCTF. CDR3 DNA: TGTGCCAGCAGCCCCGCGGATCAGTATGGCTGCACCTTC.

This clonotype was detected only once. The chain employs TRBV18 and TRBJ1-3, with D tentatively TRBD1 (5 bases). The germline CDR1 and CDR2 sequences are KGHSH and LQKENI. V was clipped by 1 base and J by 0 bases, with 10 bases between them. This CDR3 region has 16 residues. This CDR3 reads CASSPRQGNSGNTIYF. The CDR3, as DNA: TGTGCCAGCTCACCACGGCAGGGAAACTCTGGAAACACCATATATTTT.

This clonotype was detected ten times or more. This chain connects TRBV7-8 to TRBJ2-7, with TRBD1 matching over 10 bases. The CDR3 spans 13 residues. V lost 5 bases and J lost 5; bases outside the gene matches: 3. Germline V lookup: CDR1 SGHVS, CDR2 FQNEAQ. CDR3 DNA: TGTGCCAGCAGCGTCGGGACAGGGGACGAGCAGTACTTC. Protein sequence: CASSVGTGDEQYF.

As to this clonotype: One junction end does not reproduce the germline sequence, and a read error may be involved. V is TRBV11-1 and J is TRBJ2-7; D ambiguous. The CDR3 runs to 12 residues. In germline, CDR1 is SGHAT, CDR2 FQDESV (reference sequence). The CDR3 here is CASNLSSYEQYF. The DNA of the CDR3 is TGTGCCAGCAACTTAAGTAGCTACGAGCAGTACTTC.

Of note for this clonotype: This may come from a read error, since a much larger clone is one base off. V gene TRBV5-5 combines with J gene TRBJ2-5; TRBD2 agrees at 9 bases. The CDR3 is 15 residues long. Per germline, CDR1 SGHKS and CDR2 YYEKEE (reference sequence). This CDR3 reads CTSMPPSSGGQTQYF. The CDR3 nucleotides are TGTACCAGCATGCCCCCGAGCAGCGGGGGGCAGACCCAGTACTTC.

With regard to this clonotype: One junction end disagrees with the germline gene, perhaps due to a read error. The chain recombines TRBV11-2 with TRBJ2-7, with D perhaps given as TRBD1 or TRBD2 (5 bases each). Germline V gene data show CDR1 as SGHAT and CDR2 as FQNNGV. The CDR3 loop spans 15 amino acids. DNA for the CDR3: TGTACCAGCAGCTCAGGGACGGGTAGAACCTACGAGCTGTACTTC. This translates into CTSSSGTGRTYELYF.

Notes on this clonotype: With a much larger clone just one base away, this may be a read error. The chain uses TRBV11-2 and TRBJ2-7; TRBD1 agrees at 10 bases. The germline CDR1 and CDR2 sequences are SGHAT and FQNNGV. This CDR3 has 17 residues. The CDR3 bases are TGTGCCAGCAGCTTAAGGACAGGGGGTGGCAGCTCCTACGAGCAGCACTTC. Residues: CASSLRTGGGSSYEQHF.

At least ten counts were recorded for this clonotype. The chain links TRBV6-5 to TRBJ2-5, with a weak D call TRBD2 (7 bases). Per germline, CDR1 MNHEY and CDR2 SVGAGI. The CDR3 is 14 amino acids. The V end was cut by 5 bases, the J end by 5 bases, with 15 bases between. The CDR3 bases are TGTGCCAGCAGTAGAGGGGGGGCCGGGGAGACCCAGTACTTC. Protein sequence: CASSRGGAGETQYF.

Points on this clonotype: The junction differs from germline at one of its ends, possibly a read error. The V gene is TRBV29-1, the J gene TRBJ1-1; a weak D match, TRBD1 (6 bases). Germline CDR1 SQVTM, CDR2 ANQGSEA. The CDR3 has 12 amino acids. The CDR3 DNA is TGCAGCGTTTTCAGGGGCGGAACTGAATCTTTCTTT. This gives the protein CSVFRGGTESFF.

As to this clonotype: A read error may explain this, as a much larger clone is one base away. The chain recombines TRBV28 with TRBJ2-1; the D is unclear. This CDR3 has 14 amino acids. Germline V gene lookup returns CDR1 MDHEN and CDR2 SYDVKM. Here the CDR3 reads CTSTSGWGNNEQFF. As DNA, the CDR3 is TGTACCAGCACCTCCGGGTGGGGAAACAATGAGCAGTTCTTC.

This clonotype was seen many times. The rearrangement uses TRBV29-1 and TRBJ2-3, with 9 nucleotides matching TRBD1. The CDR3 has 13 residues. Per the germline V gene, CDR1 is SQVTM and CDR2 is ANQGSEA. Trimming removed 4 bases from V and 5 bases from J; junction bases left unmatched: 4. CDR3 protein: CSVAGQGEDTQYF. CDR3 in DNA: TGCAGCGTTGCGGGACAGGGTGAAGATACGCAGTATTTT.

In its sample, this clonotype was seen many times. The V gene is TRBV7-9, the J gene TRBJ1-1; D uncertain. V was pared by 2 bases and J by 6 bases, with 10 bases between. The germline V gene has CDR1 SEHNR and CDR2 FQNEAQ (reference sequence). This CDR3 region has 13 residues. CDR3 loop: CASSLYGYSEAFF. The CDR3 DNA sequence: TGTGCCAGCAGCTTATACGGGTATTCTGAAGCTTTCTTT.

Concerning this clonotype itself: It may be a read error: a sequence one base away is much more abundant. The chain employs TRBV7-9 and TRBJ2-2; tentative D call: TRBD2 (6 bases). The CDR3 length is 15 residues. Germline V gene data show CDR1 as SEHNR and CDR2 as FQNEAQ (reference sequence). This chain's CDR3 is CASSRSGGNSGELFF. CDR3 in DNA: TGTGCCAGCAGCCGAAGCGGAGGGAACAGCGGGGAGCTGTTTTTT.